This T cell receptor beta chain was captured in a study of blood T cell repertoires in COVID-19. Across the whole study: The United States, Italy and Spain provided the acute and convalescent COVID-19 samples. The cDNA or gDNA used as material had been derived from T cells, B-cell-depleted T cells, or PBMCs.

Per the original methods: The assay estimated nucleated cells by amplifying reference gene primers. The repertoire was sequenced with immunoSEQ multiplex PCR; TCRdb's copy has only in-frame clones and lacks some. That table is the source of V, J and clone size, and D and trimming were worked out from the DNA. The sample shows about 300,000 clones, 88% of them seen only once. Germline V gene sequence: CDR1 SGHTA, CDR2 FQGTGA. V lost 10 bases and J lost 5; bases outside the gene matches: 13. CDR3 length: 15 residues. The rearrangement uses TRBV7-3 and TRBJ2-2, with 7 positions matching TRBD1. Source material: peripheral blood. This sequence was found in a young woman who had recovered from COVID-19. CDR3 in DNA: TGTGCCACGTCCGCATACCAGGGGGTTACCGGGGAGCTGTTTTTT. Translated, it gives CATSAYQGVTGELFF.